Here is one TCR beta chain with its context. What it recognizes is unknown. Amplification used 60 Vbeta primers and 13 Jbeta primers. Clones were sequenced by immunoSEQ multiplex PCR, and TCRdb holds only the in-frame ones, with some missing. This sample has 200,000 to 250,000 clones, with approximately 78% found just once. The sample comes from a study of cytomegalovirus exposure and HLA in healthy donors. Whole-study results and caveats: One later analysis reportedly identified an Asian-associated ancestry cluster that showed fewer N-insertions than the approximately 670-donor mean. Some V segments (TRBV6-2 and TRBV6-3 among them) were excluded as indistinguishable. Cytomegalovirus status was reportedly diagnosed by the classifier with high sensitivity and specificity. As a later analysis revealed, the rate of TCR association differed by HLA locus, with DRB1 most and HLA-C fewest.

J was trimmed by 2 bases and V by 0 bases; bases with no gene match: 10. The CDR3 sequence is 17 residues long. Germline CDR1 is MNHNS and CDR2 is SASEGT. The V gene is TRBV6-1, the J gene TRBJ2-7, with 7 bases matching TRBD1. The source of this sequence is a man aged 25 to 40 in good health and CMV-seronegative. The sample consisted of PBMCs. CDR3 in amino acids: CASSEASYDRAPYEQYF. Written as DNA, the CDR3 is TGTGCCAGCAGTGAAGCCTCCTACGACAGGGCCCCCTACGAGCAGTACTTC.